Reported below is one T cell receptor beta chain. Its antigen is as yet unknown. Sequence at one end of the junction differs from germline and may be a read error. CDR1 KGHSH and CDR2 LQKENI come from the germline V gene. The CDR3 loop spans 14 amino acids. The sample originates from a study of blood T cells in healthy people across ages. Study-level points and caveats: A roughly linear age-dependent decrease characterized TCR beta diversity per million T cells. The authors considered diversity estimates from one million T cells to be underestimates.

Through a sample-barcoded 5' primer and a J-beta primer mix, a second PCR was run for roughly 7 to 12 cycles. In TCRdb, the 5' RACE reads were re-called with MiXCR into one record per CDR3 protein. Of hundreds of thousands of distinct CDR3 sequences in the sample, roughly 50% were seen once. The rearrangement uses TRBV18 and TRBJ2-5; D is unresolved. The assigned J gene may be wrong: the sequence end matches TRBJ2-7 better. This TCR was sampled from an elderly man in good health. The specimen sequenced was blood. The CDR3 DNA reads as TGTGGCAGCTCAAGTGGCAGATCCGAGAGCGAGCAGTACTTC. Its protein is CGSSSGRSESEQYF.